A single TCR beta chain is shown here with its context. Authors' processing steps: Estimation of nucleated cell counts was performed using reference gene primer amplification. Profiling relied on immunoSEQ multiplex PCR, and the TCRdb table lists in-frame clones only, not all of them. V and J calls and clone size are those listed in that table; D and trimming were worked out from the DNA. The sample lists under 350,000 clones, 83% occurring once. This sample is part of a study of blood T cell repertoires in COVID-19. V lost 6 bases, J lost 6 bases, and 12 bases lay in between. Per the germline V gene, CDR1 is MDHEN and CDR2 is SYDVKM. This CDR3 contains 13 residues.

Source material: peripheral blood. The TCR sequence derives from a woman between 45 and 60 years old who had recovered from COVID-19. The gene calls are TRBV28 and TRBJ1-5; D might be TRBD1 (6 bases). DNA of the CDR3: TGTGCCAGCAGGGCACAGGGTGGTCAGCCCCAGCATTTT. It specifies CASRAQGGQPQHF.